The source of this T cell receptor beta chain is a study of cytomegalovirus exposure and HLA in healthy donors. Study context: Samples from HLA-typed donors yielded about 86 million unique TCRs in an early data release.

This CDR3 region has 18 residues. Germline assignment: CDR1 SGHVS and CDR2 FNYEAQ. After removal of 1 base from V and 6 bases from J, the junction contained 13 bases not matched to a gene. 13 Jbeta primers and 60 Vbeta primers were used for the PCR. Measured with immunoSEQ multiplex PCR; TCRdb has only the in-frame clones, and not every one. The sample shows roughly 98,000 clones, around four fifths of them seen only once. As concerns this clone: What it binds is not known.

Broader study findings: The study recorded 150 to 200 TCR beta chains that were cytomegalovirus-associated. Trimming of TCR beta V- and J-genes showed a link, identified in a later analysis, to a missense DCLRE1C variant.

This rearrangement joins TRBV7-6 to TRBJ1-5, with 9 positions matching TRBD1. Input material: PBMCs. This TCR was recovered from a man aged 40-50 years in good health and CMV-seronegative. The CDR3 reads CASSLDRPGQGYPQPQHF. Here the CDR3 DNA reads TGTGCCAGCAGCTTAGATAGGCCGGGACAGGGCTATCCTCAGCCCCAGCATTTT.